The 18 T cell receptor beta chains in this list originate from one sample, sequenced in a study of early T cells in non-severe SARS-CoV-2 infection. TCRdb reprocessed the 5' RACE reads with MiXCR, giving one entry per CDR3 protein. This repertoire shows approximately 34,000 distinct CDR3 sequences, more than 4.5% found once; its top ten account for 6% to 7%. Material: whole blood, obtained at baseline. The origin of the receptors is an adult who was a healthcare worker with PCR-confirmed SARS-CoV-2 infection or an uninfected control (not recorded which).

This clonotype was seen repeatedly, ten times or more. The chain employs TRBV20-1 and TRBJ2-5, with TRBD1 matching 9 bases. The CDR3 length is 14 residues. CDR1 and CDR2 from the germline V gene are DFQATT and SNEGSKA (reference sequence). Unmatched junction bases numbered 11, after V lost 6 bases and J lost 6 bases. The chain's CDR3 is CSATPGTGKKTQYF. The CDR3 DNA reads as TGCAGTGCAACTCCCGGGACAGGGAAAAAGACCCAGTACTTC.

This clonotype was seen a handful of times. The V gene is TRBV30, the J gene TRBJ1-1; D perhaps matches TRBD1 (5 bases). Germline V gene lookup returns CDR1 GTSNPN and CDR2 SVGIG (reference sequence). This CDR3 comprises 13 residues. V lost 0 bases to trimming and J lost 1 base, with 6 bases between them. CDR3 sequence reads: CAWSVGQNTEAFF. For the CDR3, the DNA is TGTGCCTGGAGTGTAGGACAGAACACTGAAGCTTTCTTT.

CDR3 sequence reads: CASRGTSGRGYTDTQYF. DNA for the CDR3: TGCGCCAGCAGAGGGACTAGCGGGAGAGGATACACAGATACGCAGTATTTT. The V and J genes are TRBV5-1 and TRBJ2-3, with 14 bases fitting TRBD2. Germline CDR1 and CDR2: SGHRS and YFSETQ. The CDR3 is made up of 17 amino acids. V gave up 5 bases and J gave up 2 bases; unmatched junction bases: 7.

This clonotype showed up many times. The chain links TRBV7-9 to TRBJ2-2; unclear D gene. Per germline, CDR1 SEHNR and CDR2 FQNEAQ (reference sequence). CDR3 length: 14 residues. Deletions cut 2 bases from V and 12 bases from J, with 16 bases between. The CDR3 DNA reads TGTGCCAGCAGCTTATCTAGAGGCCTCATGAAGCTGTTTTTT. Translating it yields CASSLSRGLMKLFF.

The table lists this clonotype with many counts. The V and J genes are TRBV9 and TRBJ2-2; D remains unclear. Germline values: CDR1 SGDLS, CDR2 YYNGEE. The CDR3 consists of 13 residues. Trimming left V 4 bases short and J 2 bases short, with 6 bases between. The CDR3 DNA is TGTGCCAGCAGCTCAAGTAACACCGGGGAGCTGTTTTTT. It translates to CASSSSNTGELFF.

This clonotype was recorded at least ten times. The chain joins TRBV18 to TRBJ2-4; 9 bases match TRBD2. After removal of 1 base from V and 0 bases from J, the junction contained 10 bases not matched to a gene. From germline, CDR1 is KGHSH and CDR2 LQKENI. This CDR3 is built from 19 residues. The CDR3 loop is CASSPRDLGLATAKNIQYF. The DNA of the CDR3 is TGTGCCAGCTCACCACGGGACCTTGGACTAGCGACAGCCAAAAACATTCAGTACTTC.

This clonotype has at least ten counts. The rearrangement uses TRBV6-5 and TRBJ2-3; no definite D call. Trimming took off 0 bases at V and 5 bases at J, with 9 bases between the two ends. Per the germline V gene, CDR1 is MNHEY and CDR2 is SVGAGI. This CDR3 spans 14 amino acids. The CDR3 region is CASSYSTVRDTQYF. The CDR3 bases are TGTGCCAGCAGTTACTCGACCGTCAGAGATACGCAGTATTTT.

This clonotype occurred many times. This chain uses TRBV7-6 with TRBJ2-1; D call uncertain. The V and J ends lost 1 base and 5 bases respectively, with 12 bases between them. Germline lookup yields CDR1 SGHVS and CDR2 FNYEAQ. The CDR3 is 15 amino acids. CDR3 in amino acids: CASSLDGSSHNEQFF. The CDR3 DNA sequence: TGTGCCAGCAGCTTAGATGGGTCTAGTCACAATGAGCAGTTCTTC.

A few counts support this clonotype. This sequence joins TRBV4-3 and TRBJ1-1; D not certain. The germline V gene has CDR1 LGHNA and CDR2 YSLEER. The CDR3 contains 16 residues. V lost 0 bases and J 1 base, leaving 12 bases between the germline ends. The chain's CDR3 is CASSQDRATQNTEAFF. DNA for the CDR3: TGCGCCAGCAGCCAAGATCGGGCGACTCAGAACACTGAAGCTTTCTTT.

This clonotype occurred many times. This sequence joins TRBV29-1 and TRBJ2-1, with 7 bases matching TRBD2. Unmatched junction bases numbered 9, after V lost 7 bases and J lost 3 bases. Germline CDR1 SQVTM, CDR2 ANQGSEA. This CDR3 is built from 14 residues. CDR3 DNA: TGCAGCGATGGAATAGCGGGTCGCTACAATGAGCAGTTCTTC. Protein sequence: CSDGIAGRYNEQFF.

There are many counts of this clonotype. The V gene is TRBV5-5, the J gene TRBJ1-1; possible D gene TRBD1, 6 bases. V lost 3 bases and J 4 bases, leaving 10 bases between the germline ends. Germline values: CDR1 SGHKS, CDR2 YYEKEE (reference sequence). CDR3 length: 13 amino acids. CDR3 sequence: CASSSGQSTEAFF. The CDR3 nucleotides read TGTGCCAGCAGCTCCGGACAGAGCACTGAAGCTTTCTTT.

In its sample, this clonotype was seen many times. The rearrangement links TRBV20-1 to TRBJ2-1, with 10 bases aligning to TRBD2. Per germline, CDR1 DFQATT and CDR2 SNEGSKA (reference sequence). J was trimmed by 7 bases and V by 5 bases; bases with no gene match: 8. The CDR3 is made up of 14 amino acids. CDR3 DNA sequence: TGCAGTGCTGGACTAGCGGCTTGGAATAATGAGCAGTTCTTC. Translating it yields CSAGLAAWNNEQFF.

Ten or more counts support this clonotype. The rearrangement joins TRBV10-1 to TRBJ2-2, with D unclear. V lost 3 bases, J lost 3 bases, and 8 bases lay in between. The CDR3 consists of 14 residues. Germline lookup yields CDR1 WNHNN and CDR2 SYGVQD (reference sequence). The CDR3 DNA sequence: TGCGCCAGCAGTGACCATCACTACACCGGGGAGCTGTTTTTT. Its translation: CASSDHHYTGELFF.

This clonotype was counted many times. The chain recombines TRBV6-5 with TRBJ1-2; unclear D gene. The CDR3 contains 13 residues. The V gene lost 3 bases and the J gene lost 8 bases, with 13 bases spanning the gap. Germline CDR1 is MNHEY and CDR2 is SVGAGI. DNA for the CDR3: TGTGCCAGCAGTTATAGGAGTTTGAAGGGCTACACCTTC. It codes for CASSYRSLKGYTF.

This clonotype occurred many times. The chain couples TRBV20-1 to TRBJ2-1; 12 bases are shared with TRBD2. CDR1 DFQATT and CDR2 SNEGSKA come from the germline V gene (reference sequence). Trimming at V came to 2 bases and at J to 5 bases, leaving 4 bases not matched to a gene. There are 15 residues in the CDR3. The CDR3 region is CSARLAGGEDNEQFF. CDR3 nucleotide sequence: TGCAGTGCTAGACTAGCGGGAGGGGAGGACAATGAGCAGTTCTTC.

This clonotype was counted ten times or more. The chain recombines TRBV4-1 with TRBJ1-4; D not resolved. This CDR3 spans 17 amino acids. V was cut by 2 bases and J by 0 bases, with 13 bases left in between. The V gene's germline CDR1 is MGHRA and CDR2 YSYEKL. This CDR3 is CASSQPHRAATNEKLFF. CDR3 DNA: TGCGCCAGCAGCCAACCACATAGGGCGGCAACTAATGAAAAACTGTTTTTT.

This clonotype was seen repeatedly, ten times or more. This sequence joins TRBV12-3 or TRBV12-4 and TRBJ1-5; D unresolved. This CDR3 comprises 15 residues. The ends were cut back, 0 bases at V and 0 bases at J, with 6 bases in the middle. The CDR3 coding sequence is TGTGCCAGCAGTTTAGCAGGGATTAGCAATCAGCCCCAGCATTTT. This gives the protein CASSLAGISNQPQHF.

This clonotype has just a few counts. The rearrangement joins TRBV20-1 to TRBJ2-1; the D is unclear. The V gene lost 0 bases and the J gene lost 9 bases, with 9 bases spanning the gap. This CDR3 comprises 12 residues. Germline V CDR1 and CDR2: DFQATT, SNEGSKA (reference sequence). This CDR3 reads CSARDGVREQFF. CDR3 coding DNA: TGCAGTGCTAGAGATGGGGTCCGTGAGCAGTTCTTC.